Listed below are T cell receptor beta chains from one sample, sequenced in a study of molecular identifiers for immune sequencing clone quantification. TCRdb called the PCR reads again in MiXCR, with one record for every CDR3 protein. The table includes more than 550,000 distinct CDR3 sequences, around 25% detected once. Source material: naive CD8+ T cells from blood, with Jurkat cell RNA spiked in. Receptors originate from a human donor in good health. Some libraries in this study had Jurkat cell RNA spiked in. Each CDR3 is given with its conserved first and last residue. Fields, in order: clone size, V gene, D gene, J gene, CDR3 protein, CDR3 DNA. The D gene is left open where the match is weak. A clone size is listed for some rows: how often the clone was seen (once, few, many), or a class if it is expanded.

size: many; V: TRBV4-3; D: -; J: TRBJ1-1; CDR3: CASSQDQRPNTEAFF; DNA: TGCGCCAGCAGCCAAGATCAGAGACCGAACACTGAAGCTTTCTTT
size: few; V: TRBV7-3; D: -; J: TRBJ2-7; CDR3: CASSLKVYF; DNA: TGTGCCAGCAGCTTAAAGGTGTACTTC
size: many; V: TRBV4-1; D: -; J: TRBJ1-2; CDR3: CASSQERTGIYGYTF; DNA: TGCGCCAGCAGCCAAGAACGTACAGGGATCTATGGCTACACCTTC
size: many; V: TRBV5-8; D: TRBD1; J: TRBJ2-1; CDR3: CASRYDRVRNEQFF; DNA: TGTGCCAGCAGATATGACAGGGTAAGGAATGAGCAGTTCTTC
size: -; V: TRBV7-2; D: -; J: TRBJ2-1; CDR3: CASSFRSASPYNEQFF; DNA: TGTGCCAGCAGTTTTCGCTCCGCTTCTCCCTACAATGAGCAGTTCTTC
size: many; V: TRBV28; D: -; J: TRBJ1-5; CDR3: CASSWIGNQPQHF; DNA: TGTGCCAGCAGTTGGATCGGCAATCAGCCCCAGCATTTT
size: few; V: TRBV15; D: -; J: TRBJ2-7; CDR3: CATSMSTEYYEQYF; DNA: TGTGCCACCAGCATGTCAACGGAATACTACGAGCAGTACTTC
size: -; V: TRBV6-2/TRBV6-3; D: -; J: TRBJ2-7; CDR3: CASSSQGGSSYEQYF; DNA: TGTGCCAGCAGTTCTCAAGGGGGGAGCTCCTACGAGCAGTACTTC
size: -; V: TRBV27; D: -; J: TRBJ2-3; CDR3: CARSLGAADTQYF; DNA: TGTGCCCGCAGTTTAGGGGCCGCAGATACGCAGTATTTT
size: few; V: TRBV27; D: -; J: TRBJ1-5; CDR3: CASSLTLNSNQPQHF; DNA: TGTGCCAGCAGTTTAACACTAAATAGCAATCAGCCCCAGCATTTT
size: once; V: TRBV10-3; D: TRBD1; J: TRBJ2-7; CDR3: CAISEVGTGGIYEQYF; DNA: TGTGCCATCAGTGAAGTCGGGACAGGGGGGATCTACGAGCAGTACTTC
size: many; V: TRBV4-3; D: -; J: TRBJ2-7; CDR3: CASSPQAGSYEQYF; DNA: TGCGCCAGCAGCCCGCAGGCCGGTTCCTACGAGCAGTACTTC
size: many; V: TRBV2; D: -; J: TRBJ1-1; CDR3: CASRTSRDVRGTEAFF; DNA: TGTGCCAGCAGAACCTCTCGGGACGTCAGGGGCACTGAAGCTTTCTTT
size: many; V: TRBV2; D: -; J: TRBJ1-1; CDR3: CASREMTVNTEAFF; DNA: TGTGCCAGCAGAGAAATGACGGTGAACACTGAAGCTTTCTTT
size: many; V: TRBV30; D: -; J: TRBJ2-1; CDR3: CAWNGVSYNEQFF; DNA: TGTGCCTGGAATGGAGTCTCCTACAATGAGCAGTTCTTC
size: -; V: TRBV4-3; D: TRBD1; J: TRBJ1-4; CDR3: CASSQDLTGTNEKLFF; DNA: TGCGCCAGCAGCCAAGATCTGACAGGGACTAATGAAAAACTGTTTTTT
size: few; V: TRBV28; D: -; J: TRBJ2-2; CDR3: CASSLPGRDNTGELSF; DNA: TGTGCCAGCAGTTTACCAGGCAGGGATAACACCGGGGAGCTGTCTTTT
size: few; V: TRBV13; D: -; J: TRBJ1-1; CDR3: CASSEGSVLNTEAFF; DNA: TGTGCCAGCAGTGAGGGCTCCGTTTTGAACACTGAAGCTTTCTTT
size: few; V: TRBV4-3; D: -; J: TRBJ2-1; CDR3: CASSQDATSSNEQFF; DNA: TGCGCCAGCAGCCAAGACGCGACTAGTTCCAATGAGCAGTTCTTC
size: once; V: TRBV4-1; D: -; J: TRBJ1-6; CDR3: CASSPVQGRNSYNSPLHF; DNA: TGCGCCAGCAGCCCAGTACAGGGAAGGAACTCCTATAATTCACCCCTCCACTTT
size: -; V: TRBV3-1; D: TRBD2; J: TRBJ2-1; CDR3: CASSSGESNEQFF; DNA: TGTGCCAGCAGTAGCGGGGAGTCCAATGAGCAGTTCTTC
size: -; V: TRBV27; D: -; J: TRBJ1-5; CDR3: CASRGNNQPQHF; DNA: TGTGCCAGCCGGGGTAACAATCAGCCCCAGCATTTT
size: -; V: TRBV27; D: -; J: TRBJ1-2; CDR3: CASSWGLSYGYTF; DNA: TGTGCCAGCAGTTGGGGGTTAAGCTATGGCTACACCTTC
size: many; V: TRBV3-1; D: -; J: TRBJ1-1; CDR3: CASSQGDLTEAFF; DNA: TGTGCCAGCAGCCAAGGTGACCTCACTGAAGCTTTCTTT
size: -; V: TRBV2; D: -; J: TRBJ1-5; CDR3: CASSGSLQYSNQPQHF; DNA: TGTGCCAGCAGTGGGTCGTTGCAGTATAGCAATCAGCCCCAGCATTTT
size: -; V: TRBV30; D: -; J: TRBJ2-1; CDR3: CAWSLGEYNEQFF; DNA: TGTGCCTGGAGTTTGGGAGAATACAATGAGCAGTTCTTC
size: many; V: TRBV12-3/TRBV12-4; D: TRBD2; J: TRBJ2-7; CDR3: CASSFVLAGTYEQYF; DNA: TGTGCCAGCAGTTTTGTCCTAGCGGGGACCTACGAGCAGTACTTC
size: few; V: TRBV7-2; D: -; J: TRBJ2-5; CDR3: CASSYHDRLETQYF; DNA: TGTGCCAGCAGCTACCACGACAGGTTGGAGACCCAGTACTTC
size: few; V: TRBV3-1; D: -; J: TRBJ2-5; CDR3: CASSQDVIQETQYF; DNA: TGTGCCAGCAGCCAAGACGTAATTCAAGAGACCCAGTACTTC
size: many; V: TRBV2; D: -; J: TRBJ2-1; CDR3: CASSVYGGSSYNEQFF; DNA: TGTGCCAGCAGTGTTTACGGGGGAAGCTCCTACAATGAGCAGTTCTTC
size: -; V: TRBV11-2; D: TRBD1; J: TRBJ1-1; CDR3: CASSARDRGYTEAFF; DNA: TGTGCCAGCAGCGCGAGGGACAGGGGCTACACTGAAGCTTTCTTT
size: many; V: TRBV27; D: -; J: TRBJ1-5; CDR3: CASSWTAYQPQHF; DNA: TGTGCCAGCAGTTGGACAGCGTATCAGCCCCAGCATTTT
size: many; V: TRBV30; D: TRBD1; J: TRBJ2-7; CDR3: CAWSAYTGGPTYEQYF; DNA: TGTGCCTGGAGTGCCTACACAGGGGGCCCCACCTACGAGCAGTACTTC
size: -; V: TRBV2; D: -; J: TRBJ1-4; CDR3: CASSSPGVFLNEKLFF; DNA: TGTGCCAGCAGTAGTCCAGGGGTTTTTTTGAATGAAAAACTGTTTTTT
size: many; V: TRBV9; D: TRBD2; J: TRBJ2-3; CDR3: CASSPTTSDTDTQYF; DNA: TGTGCCAGCAGCCCCACTACTAGCGACACAGATACGCAGTATTTT
size: -; V: TRBV9; D: -; J: TRBJ2-2; CDR3: CASSVASGDTGELFF; DNA: TGTGCCAGCAGCGTAGCTTCCGGGGATACCGGGGAGCTGTTTTTT
size: few; V: TRBV27; D: TRBD1; J: TRBJ1-1; CDR3: CASSLTGLVTEAFF; DNA: TGTGCCAGCAGTTTGACAGGGTTGGTAACTGAAGCTTTCTTT
size: few; V: TRBV19; D: TRBD2; J: TRBJ2-3; CDR3: CASSIDRLSSGSLYTQYF; DNA: TGTGCCAGTAGTATAGATCGTCTGTCTAGCGGGAGTTTATATACGCAGTATTTT
size: few; V: TRBV20-1; D: TRBD2; J: TRBJ2-5; CDR3: CSARLREDSETQYF; DNA: TGCAGTGCTAGATTGCGGGAGGACTCGGAGACCCAGTACTTC
size: many; V: TRBV20-1; D: -; J: TRBJ1-1; CDR3: CSANDRNTEAFF; DNA: TGCAGTGCCAACGACAGAAACACTGAAGCTTTCTTT
size: -; V: TRBV7-2; D: TRBD2; J: TRBJ2-4; CDR3: CARRLESSGNIPYF; DNA: TGTGCCCGCCGCTTAGAGTCTAGCGGCAACATTCCGTACTTC
size: many; V: TRBV29-1; D: -; J: TRBJ2-1; CDR3: CSVVGGQRDEQFF; DNA: TGCAGCGTTGTTGGCGGGCAGAGGGATGAGCAGTTCTTC
size: few; V: TRBV5-1; D: -; J: TRBJ2-7; CDR3: CASRTERTYEQYF; DNA: TGCGCCAGCAGGACAGAACGCACCTACGAGCAGTACTTC
size: once; V: TRBV20-1; D: -; J: TRBJ1-1; CDR3: CSARPSGFNTEAFF; DNA: TGCAGTGCTAGACCATCGGGCTTTAACACTGAAGCTTTCTTC
size: many; V: TRBV20-1; D: TRBD2; J: TRBJ2-7; CDR3: CSADQREDSYEQYF; DNA: TGCAGTGCCGATCAGCGGGAGGACTCCTACGAGCAGTACTTC
size: few; V: TRBV7-6; D: TRBD2; J: TRBJ2-5; CDR3: CASTPGGNQETQYF; DNA: TGTGCCAGCACCCCCGGGGGGAACCAAGAGACCCAGTACTTC
size: -; V: TRBV4-1; D: TRBD2; J: TRBJ2-7; CDR3: CASSQPGLADYEQYF; DNA: TGCGCCAGCAGCCAACCGGGACTAGCGGACTACGAGCAGTACTTC
size: many; V: TRBV7-8; D: -; J: TRBJ2-2; CDR3: CASSYVANTGELFF; DNA: TGTGCCAGCAGCTACGTTGCGAACACCGGGGAGCTGTTTTTT
size: -; V: TRBV7-6; D: -; J: TRBJ2-3; CDR3: CASSLGGGSGDTQYF; DNA: TGTGCCAGCAGCTTAGGCGGGGGCAGCGGGGATACGCAGTATTTT
size: many; V: TRBV19; D: -; J: TRBJ2-7; CDR3: CASSMDGYYEQYF; DNA: TGTGCCAGTAGTATGGACGGTTACTACGAGCAGTACTTC
size: many; V: TRBV2; D: -; J: TRBJ2-1; CDR3: CASSERQDYNEQFF; DNA: TGTGCCAGCAGTGAACGCCAGGACTACAATGAGCAGTTCTTC
size: few; V: TRBV30; D: -; J: TRBJ2-1; CDR3: CAWSDDTYNEQFF; DNA: TGTGCCTGGAGCGACGACACATACAATGAGCAGTTCTTC